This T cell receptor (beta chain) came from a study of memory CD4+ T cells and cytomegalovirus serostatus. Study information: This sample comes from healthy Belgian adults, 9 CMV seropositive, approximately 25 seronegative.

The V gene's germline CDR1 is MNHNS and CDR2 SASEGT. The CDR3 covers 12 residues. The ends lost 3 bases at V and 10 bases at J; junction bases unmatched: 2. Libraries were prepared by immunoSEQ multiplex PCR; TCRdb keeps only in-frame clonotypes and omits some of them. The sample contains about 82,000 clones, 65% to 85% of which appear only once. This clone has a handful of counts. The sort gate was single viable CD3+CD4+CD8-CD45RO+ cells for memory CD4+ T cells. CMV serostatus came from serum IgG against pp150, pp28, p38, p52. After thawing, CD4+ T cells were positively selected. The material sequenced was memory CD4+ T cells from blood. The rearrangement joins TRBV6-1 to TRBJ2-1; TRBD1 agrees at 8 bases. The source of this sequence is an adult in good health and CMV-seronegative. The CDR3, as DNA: TGTGCCAGCAGTGACAGGGGGCGGGAGCAGTTCTTC. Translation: CASSDRGREQFF.